This T cell receptor (beta chain) was sequenced during a study of T cell repertoires in cytomegalovirus infection. V lost 5 bases and J lost 7, with 8 bases in between. The V gene's germline CDR1 is SEHNR and CDR2 FQNEAQ (reference sequence). CDR3 length: 11 residues. This clonotype was counted many times. From the reads, TCRdb called clonotypes with MiXCR, one entry per CDR3 protein. Of roughly 200,000 distinct CDR3 sequences listed, 9.5% are singletons. Sequencing was done on a sample of PBMCs. V gene TRBV7-9 combines with J gene TRBJ1-1; no clear D. The receptor was derived from a human donor in good health (CMV status not recorded). Some clones in this sample may be carry-over from other donors' samples. CDR3 nucleotides: TGTGCCAGCAGCCTCGGTCTTGAAGCTTTCTTT. This gives the protein CASSLGLEAFF.